The 27 T cell receptor beta chains below come from one sample, sequenced in a study of T cell responses to AZD1222 COVID-19 vaccine. Assay: immunoSEQ multiplex PCR; the TCRdb copy retains only in-frame clones and omits some. Among roughly 150,000 clones listed, over 75% were seen once. The sequenced sample was peripheral blood, obtained on day 0 of AZD1222 vaccination. The receptors shown here come from an adult in good health.

The chain couples TRBV9 to TRBJ2-1; 11 bases are shared with TRBD2. Germline V gene sequence: CDR1 SGDLS, CDR2 YYNGEE. J gave up 3 bases and V 1 base, and 0 bases lay outside the gene matches. This CDR3 is built from 15 residues. CDR3 in DNA: TGTGCCAGCAGCGTAACTAGCGGGAGCTACAATGAGCAGTTCTTC. This translates into CASSVTSGSYNEQFF.

The V gene is TRBV4-2, the J gene TRBJ2-3; TRBD2 is a possible D gene (5 bases). The CDR3 has 14 residues. The V end was cut by 3 bases, the J end by 3 bases, with 10 bases between. Germline assignment: CDR1 LGHNA and CDR2 YNFKEQ. The CDR3: CASSQQLGTDTQYF. In DNA form, the CDR3 reads TGTGCCAGCAGCCAGCAACTAGGAACAGATACGCAGTATTTT.

This chain uses TRBV20-1 with TRBJ1-1, with D hard to call. V lost 4 bases and J 6 bases, leaving 9 bases between the germline ends. Germline V CDR1 and CDR2: DFQATT, SNEGSKA (reference sequence). This CDR3 has 11 amino acids. The CDR3, as DNA: TGCAGTGCTATTCCCTACTCTGAAGCTTTCTTT. Its protein product is CSAIPYSEAFF.

The genes are TRBV3-1 (or the pseudogene TRBV3-2) and TRBJ2-3, with a tentative D call TRBD2 (7 bases). Trimming stripped 6 bases from V and 10 bases from J, with 23 bases between. The CDR3 has 15 residues. Germline CDR1 reads LGHDT; CDR2 reads YNNKEL (reference sequence). The CDR3 reads CASRPTGGLRGAQYF. Written as DNA, the CDR3 is TGTGCCAGCAGACCTACCGGGGGGCTCCGAGGGGCGCAGTATTTT.

The V and J genes are TRBV29-1 and TRBJ1-2, with 7 bases fitting TRBD1. The V segment lost 5 bases and the J segment 6 bases; nucleotides outside the gene matches: 12. The CDR3 length is 14 residues. Germline lookup yields CDR1 SQVTM and CDR2 ANQGSEA. The CDR3 DNA reads TGCAGCGTTCCGCCGCGAAGGGGGCGGCATGGCTACACCTTC. It specifies CSVPPRRGRHGYTF.

In this sample, this clone turned up once. V is TRBV7-2 and J is TRBJ1-2; no reliable D call. This CDR3 contains 14 residues. V lost 1 base and J lost 8, with 14 bases in between. Germline V gene lookup returns CDR1 SGHTA and CDR2 FQGNSA. CDR3 in amino acids: CASSLVGILSGYTF. The CDR3 DNA reads as TGTGCCAGCAGCTTAGTGGGTATTTTGTCCGGCTACACCTTC.

This clone was counted a few times. V is TRBV3-1 (or the pseudogene TRBV3-2) and J is TRBJ2-3; D is uncertain. CDR3 length: 12 residues. V gave up 1 base and J gave up 6 bases, with 5 bases separating them. CDR1 and CDR2 (germline): LGHDT, YNNKEL (reference sequence). The CDR3 DNA is TGTGCCAGCAGCCAAGGGAAGGATACGCAGTATTTT. Amino acids: CASSQGKDTQYF.

The V gene is TRBV11-2, the J gene TRBJ2-1; D tentatively reads TRBD1 or TRBD2 (5 bases each). The V and J ends lost 7 bases and 8 bases respectively, with 24 bases between them. The CDR3 sequence is 16 residues long. CDR1 and CDR2 from the germline V gene are SGHAT and FQNNGV. The CDR3 loop is CASNLRGPEMWDEQFF. The DNA of the CDR3 is TGTGCCAGCAATCTCCGGGGCCCCGAAATGTGGGATGAGCAGTTCTTC.

The CDR3 sequence: CASSGLPGNTIYF. In DNA, the CDR3 is TGCGCCAGCAGCGGCCTTCCTGGAAACACCATATATTTT. The gene calls are TRBV4-1 and TRBJ1-3; D remains ambiguous. V was shortened by 5 bases and J by 2 bases, with 7 bases between the two germline ends. Germline V gene lookup returns CDR1 MGHRA and CDR2 YSYEKL. The CDR3 covers 13 residues.

This chain joins TRBV27 and TRBJ1-3; D is unresolved. Germline V CDR1 and CDR2: MNHEY, SMNVEV (reference sequence). Trimming cost V 6 bases and J 11 bases, with 11 bases left between them. This CDR3 has 11 residues. The DNA of the CDR3 is TGTGCCAGCAGCGACCGGTCCGCCATATATTTT. Protein: CASSDRSAIYF.

The chain employs TRBV12-2 and TRBJ2-5; the table names TRBD2, a call not compared with the DNA. TRBV12-2 is labeled a pseudogene. The length of the CDR3 is 15 residues. CDR3 loop: CASRSGGALWETQYF. The CDR3 nucleotides are TGTGCAAGTCGCTCCGGGGGGGCCCTGTGGGAGACCCAGTACTTC.

The chain uses TRBV15 and TRBJ2-1; D tentatively reads TRBD1 or TRBD2 (5 bases each). Germline lookup yields CDR1 LNHNV and CDR2 YYDKDF (reference sequence). The CDR3 extends over 16 amino acids. Trimming cost V 1 base and J 4 bases, with 14 bases left between them. The CDR3 sequence is CATSRGGQGSYNEQFF. Written as DNA, the CDR3 is TGTGCCACCAGCAGAGGAGGGCAGGGATCATACAATGAGCAGTTCTTC.

The gene calls are TRBV6-1 and TRBJ2-7; D not certain. The germline V and J ends were trimmed by 1 base and 0 bases, with 7 bases remaining between them. The germline gives CDR1 MNHNS, CDR2 SASEGT. CDR3 length: 14 amino acids. CDR3 protein: CASSEDPASYEQYF. The CDR3 nucleotides read TGTGCCAGCAGTGAAGACCCGGCCTCCTACGAGCAGTACTTC.

This chain joins TRBV5-4 and TRBJ1-2, with D hard to call. This CDR3 contains 15 residues. Germline V gene sequence: CDR1 SGHNT, CDR2 YYREEE (reference sequence). The germline V and J ends were trimmed by 5 bases and 0 bases, with 14 bases remaining between them. The CDR3 protein is CASSWAAASNYGYTF. CDR3 DNA sequence: TGTGCCAGCAGTTGGGCAGCGGCATCTAACTATGGCTACACCTTC.

The chain combines TRBV19 with TRBJ2-7; possibly TRBD2 for D (5 bases). Trimming cost V 1 base and J 4 bases, with 14 bases left between them. Germline CDR1 and CDR2: LNHDA and SQIVND (reference sequence). This CDR3 contains 15 residues. The CDR3 spells CASSIGLGEGYEQYF. The CDR3 nucleotides are TGTGCCAGTAGTATAGGACTGGGAGAAGGTTACGAGCAGTACTTC.

This chain joins TRBV29-1 and TRBJ1-4, with a possible D match to TRBD1 (5 bases). The V and J ends lost 7 bases and 4 bases respectively, with 13 bases between them. The length of the CDR3 is 13 residues. Germline V gene data show CDR1 as SQVTM and CDR2 as ANQGSEA. In DNA, the CDR3 is TGCAGCGGCCAGACAGACCTTAATGAAAAACTGTTTTTT. This codes for CSGQTDLNEKLFF.

The rearrangement uses TRBV10-1 and TRBJ1-1; D uncertain. This CDR3 has 13 residues. Germline CDR1 and CDR2: WNHNN and SYGVQD (reference sequence). With 4 bases removed from V and 1 base from J, the gap between germline ends came to 7 bases. Here the CDR3 reads CASSVQTNTEAFF. Here the CDR3 DNA reads TGCGCCAGCAGTGTCCAGACGAACACTGAAGCTTTCTTT.

The CDR3 coding sequence is TGTGCCAGCAGCCCAGGAGAGACTGAAGCTTTCTTT. Translation gives CASSPGETEAFF. The V gene is TRBV7-8, the J gene TRBJ1-1, with D unclear. The CDR3 runs 12 residues. The germline V gene has CDR1 SGHVS and CDR2 FQNEAQ. Trimming took 5 bases from V and 5 from J, leaving 9 bases between them.

This chain uses TRBV11-3 with TRBJ2-7, with unresolved D. Germline CDR1 is SGHNT and CDR2 is YENEEA. This CDR3 contains 13 residues. The V end was cut by 3 bases, the J end by 2 bases, with 8 bases between. The CDR3 DNA is TGTGCCAGCAGCTTGGCCCCAACCTACGAGCAGTACTTC. Its protein is CASSLAPTYEQYF.

V and J are TRBV5-1 and TRBJ1-6; perhaps TRBD1 as D (5 bases). Germline V gene data show CDR1 as SGHRS and CDR2 as YFSETQ. The CDR3 contains 15 residues. V was cut by 4 bases and J by 7 bases, with 15 bases left in between. This CDR3 is CASSKRDGLNSPLHF. The CDR3 nucleotides read TGCGCCAGCAGCAAAAGGGACGGATTAAATTCACCCCTCCACTTT.

This chain connects TRBV6-5 to TRBJ2-3, with D maybe TRBD1 (5 bases). The V end was cut by 2 bases, the J end by 2 bases, with 14 bases between. Germline CDR1 reads MNHEY; CDR2 reads SVGAGI. The CDR3 contains 16 residues. CDR3 amino acids: CASSYPSGYDTDTQYF. The DNA for the CDR3 is TGTGCCAGCAGTTACCCTTCAGGGTATGACACAGATACGCAGTATTTT.

The rearrangement joins TRBV18 to TRBJ1-5; no clear D gene. Trimming stripped 3 bases from V and 0 bases from J, with 3 bases between. The CDR3 contains 13 residues. Germline CDR1 reads KGHSH; CDR2 reads LQKENI. CDR3 DNA: TGTGCCAGCTCACCTCGTAGCAATCAGCCCCAGCATTTT. Translating it yields CASSPRSNQPQHF. Drawing the rest from reference TRBV18 and TRBJ1-5, the complete variable domain is NAGVMQNPRHLVRRRGQEARLRCSPMKGHSHVYWYRQLPEEGLKFMVYLQKENIIDESGMPKERFSAEFPKEGPSILRIQQVVRGDSAAYFCASSPRSNQPQHFGDGTRLSIL.

This chain links TRBV4-1 with TRBJ2-3; no clear D. V was shortened by 1 base and J by 2 bases, with 13 bases between the two germline ends. The CDR3 is made up of 16 amino acids. Per germline, CDR1 MGHRA and CDR2 YSYEKL. Here the CDR3 reads CASSQGGRVDTDTQYF. CDR3 nucleotide sequence: TGCGCCAGCAGCCAAGGAGGAAGGGTCGACACAGATACGCAGTATTTT.

The rearrangement joins TRBV5-4 to TRBJ2-3, with 8 bases identical to TRBD2. Germline V gives CDR1 SGHNT, CDR2 YYREEE (reference sequence). The V segment lost 0 bases and the J segment 7 bases; nucleotides outside the gene matches: 13. This CDR3 spans 17 amino acids. CDR3 loop: CASSLAGGGLEGYTQYF. The CDR3 DNA sequence: TGTGCCAGCAGCTTGGCCGGGGGGGGACTAGAGGGTTATACGCAGTATTTT.

Here the CDR3 reads CASIGDRRSNYGYTF. In nucleotides, the CDR3 is TGTGCCAGCATCGGGGACAGACGATCTAACTATGGCTACACCTTC. The V gene is TRBV6-5, the J gene TRBJ1-2; 7 bases are a match to TRBD1. The germline V gene encodes CDR1 MNHEY and CDR2 SVGAGI. CDR3 length: 15 amino acids. Losses at the gene ends were 7 bases for V and 0 bases for J; bases not matched to a gene: 8.

The chain links TRBV10-3 to TRBJ1-2; a possible D gene is TRBD1 (5 bases). The CDR3 runs to 12 residues. The germline CDR1 and CDR2 sequences are ENHRY and SYGVKD. V gave up 6 bases and J gave up 6 bases, with 11 bases separating them. The CDR3, as DNA: TGTGCCATCAGCAGGGAAGGGAATGGCTACACCTTC. Protein sequence: CAISREGNGYTF.

This clone has only a few counts. This chain joins TRBV10-2 and TRBJ1-3; D gene uncertain. Germline CDR1 reads WSHSY; CDR2 reads SAAADI. V was trimmed by 6 bases and J by 1 base, leaving 7 bases between them. CDR3 length: 13 amino acids. DNA for the CDR3: TGCGCCAGCAGCGAATATTCTGGAAACACCATATATTTT. This gives the protein CASSEYSGNTIYF.